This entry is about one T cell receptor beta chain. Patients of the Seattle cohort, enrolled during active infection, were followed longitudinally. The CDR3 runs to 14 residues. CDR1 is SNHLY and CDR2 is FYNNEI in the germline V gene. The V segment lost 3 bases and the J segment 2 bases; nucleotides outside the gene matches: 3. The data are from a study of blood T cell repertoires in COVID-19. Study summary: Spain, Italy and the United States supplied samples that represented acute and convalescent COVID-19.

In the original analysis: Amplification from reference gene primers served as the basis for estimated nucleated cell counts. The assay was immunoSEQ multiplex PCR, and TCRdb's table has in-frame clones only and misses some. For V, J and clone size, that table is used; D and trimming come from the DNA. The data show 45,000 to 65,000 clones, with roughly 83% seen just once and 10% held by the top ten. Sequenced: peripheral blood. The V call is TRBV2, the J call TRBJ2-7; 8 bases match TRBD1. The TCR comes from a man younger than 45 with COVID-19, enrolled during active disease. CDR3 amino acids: CASSDGTGPYEQYF. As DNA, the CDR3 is TGTGCCAGCAGTGATGGGACAGGACCCTACGAGCAGTACTTC.